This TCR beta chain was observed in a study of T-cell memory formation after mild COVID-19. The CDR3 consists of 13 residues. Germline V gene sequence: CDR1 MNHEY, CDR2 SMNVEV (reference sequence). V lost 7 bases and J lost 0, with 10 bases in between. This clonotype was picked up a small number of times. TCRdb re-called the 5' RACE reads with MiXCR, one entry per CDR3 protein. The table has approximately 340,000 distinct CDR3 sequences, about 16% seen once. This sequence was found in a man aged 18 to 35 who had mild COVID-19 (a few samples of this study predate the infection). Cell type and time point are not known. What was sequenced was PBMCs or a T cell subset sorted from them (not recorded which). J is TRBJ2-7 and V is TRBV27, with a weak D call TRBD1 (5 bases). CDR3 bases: TGTGCCAGCAACCAGGGCAGCTCCTACGAGCAGTACTTC. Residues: CASNQGSSYEQYF.